A single sample gave rise to the 12 T cell receptor beta chains below, sequenced in a study of cytomegalovirus exposure and HLA in healthy donors. The PCR ran on 60 Vbeta and 13 Jbeta primers. Only in-frame clones appear in the TCRdb table, and some are missing; sequencing was by immunoSEQ multiplex PCR. The data hold some 180,000 clones, with around three quarters observed a single time. The sequencing input was PBMCs. All receptors come from a man under 40 in good health and CMV-seronegative.

Points on this clone: The junction differs from germline at one of its ends, possibly a read error. The rearrangement links TRBV7-9 to TRBJ2-7, with D maybe TRBD1 (6 bases). The germline gives CDR1 SEHNR, CDR2 FQNEAQ (reference sequence). The CDR3 has 13 residues. The CDR3 loop is CASSLEGHLPGHF. The CDR3 DNA follows: TGTGCCAGCAGCTTAGAGGGACATCTACCAGGACACTTC.

The chain uses TRBV6-5 and TRBJ2-3; 7 nucleotides agree with TRBD1. With V trimmed by 0 bases and J by 1 base, 1 base remained unmatched. The CDR3 contains 15 residues. Germline CDR1 MNHEY, CDR2 SVGAGI. This CDR3 reads CASSYSGTGTDTQYF. Here the CDR3 DNA reads TGTGCCAGCAGTTACTCGGGGACAGGCACAGATACGCAGTATTTT.

J is TRBJ1-1 and V is TRBV5-4; D might be TRBD1 (5 bases). The CDR3 has 15 residues. CDR1 is SGHNT, CDR2 YYREEE, per germline (reference sequence). The V end was cut by 3 bases, the J end by 0 bases, with 12 bases between. CDR3 DNA: TGTGCCAGCAGCTGGGAGGGACCGATGAACACTGAAGCTTTCTTT. Translation gives CASSWEGPMNTEAFF.

The chain carries TRBV6-1 and TRBJ2-1; 9 nucleotides match TRBD1. With 5 bases clipped from V and 2 bases from J, the junction kept 4 bases outside the gene matches. This CDR3 is built from 15 residues. CDR1 MNHNS and CDR2 SASEGT come from the germline V gene. The CDR3 here is CASSQDRGAYNEQFF. The CDR3 region has the DNA TGTGCCAGCAGTCAGGACAGGGGCGCCTACAATGAGCAGTTCTTC.

This rearrangement joins TRBV4-1 to TRBJ1-1, with D perhaps TRBD1 (6 bases). V lost 0 bases to trimming and J lost 2 bases, with 13 bases between them. The CDR3 is made up of 16 amino acids. CDR1 and CDR2 (germline): MGHRA, YSYEKL. The CDR3 sequence: CASSQESGARNTEAFF. The CDR3 DNA reads as TGCGCCAGCAGCCAAGAATCAGGGGCGAGAAACACTGAAGCTTTCTTT.

This clone has just a few counts. The chain recombines TRBV27 with TRBJ2-7; D call uncertain. The CDR3 sequence is 16 residues long. V was trimmed by 3 bases and J by 3 bases, leaving 18 bases between them. The germline V gene has CDR1 MNHEY and CDR2 SMNVEV (reference sequence). CDR3 nucleotides: TGTGCCAGCAGTTTGTCATCGTCAGTATTTCTCTACGAGCAGTACTTC. Translated: CASSLSSSVFLYEQYF.

The chain couples TRBV10-3 to TRBJ2-3, with D possibly being TRBD2 (6 bases). This CDR3 has 15 amino acids. V was shortened by 6 bases and J by 2 bases, with 15 bases between the two germline ends. Germline-derived CDR1 and CDR2 are ENHRY and SYGVKD. This CDR3 is CAIRSGTYSTDTQYF. The CDR3 nucleotides are TGTGCCATCAGATCCGGGACTTACTCCACAGATACGCAGTATTTT.

The chain joins TRBV28 to TRBJ2-1, with D unresolved. In germline, CDR1 is MDHEN, CDR2 SYDVKM. The CDR3 is made up of 11 amino acids. V lost 1 base, J lost 10 bases, and 5 bases lay in between. For the CDR3, the DNA is TGTGCCAGCAGTTTATCGCGGGAGCAGTTCTTC. This encodes CASSLSREQFF.

The sample holds a few counts of this clone. V usage is TRBV7-3 and J usage is TRBJ2-6, with D possibly TRBD2 on 6 matching bases. CDR3 length equals 16 residues. Germline-derived CDR1 and CDR2 are SGHTA and FQGTGA. The V end lost 5 bases, the J end lost 1 base, and 12 bases lay between the germline ends. DNA for the CDR3: TGTGCCAGCAGCGAGGTGGGGGGATCTGGGGCCAACGTCCTGACTTTC. This translates into CASSEVGGSGANVLTF.

The V call is TRBV28, the J call TRBJ2-7; a possible D gene is TRBD1 (7 bases). The CDR3 length is 14 residues. Looked up from germline, CDR1 is MDHEN and CDR2 is SYDVKM. Trimming shortened V by 5 bases and J by 4 bases, and 15 bases separated the two germline ends. CDR3 bases: TGTGCCAGCAGTCTGCCCCCAGGGGGGTACGAGCAGTACTTC. The encoded protein is CASSLPPGGYEQYF. Based on the CDR3 plus reference TRBV28 and TRBJ2-7, the full variable domain is DVKVTQSSRYLVKRTGEKVFLECVQDMDHENMFWYRQDPGLGLRLIYFSYDVKMKEKGDIPEGYSVSREKKERFSLILESASTNQTSMYLCASSLPPGGYEQYFGPGTRLTVT.

V is TRBV4-1 and J is TRBJ1-2, with D perhaps TRBD1 (6 bases). With 2 bases removed from V and 3 bases from J, the gap between germline ends came to 16 bases. CDR1 MGHRA and CDR2 YSYEKL come from the germline V gene. The CDR3 runs to 16 residues. The CDR3 loop is CASSQLSGVDDYGYTF. CDR3 coding DNA: TGCGCCAGCAGCCAACTGTCAGGGGTTGATGACTATGGCTACACCTTC.

The chain joins TRBV5-6 to TRBJ1-4; D not certain. Germline V gene sequence: CDR1 SGHDT, CDR2 YYEEEE. Trimming left V 0 bases short and J 4 bases short, with 10 bases between. The length of the CDR3 is 15 residues. The CDR3 region is CASSLVGRGNEKLFF. In DNA form, the CDR3 reads TGTGCCAGCAGCTTGGTAGGTCGAGGTAATGAAAAACTGTTTTTT.